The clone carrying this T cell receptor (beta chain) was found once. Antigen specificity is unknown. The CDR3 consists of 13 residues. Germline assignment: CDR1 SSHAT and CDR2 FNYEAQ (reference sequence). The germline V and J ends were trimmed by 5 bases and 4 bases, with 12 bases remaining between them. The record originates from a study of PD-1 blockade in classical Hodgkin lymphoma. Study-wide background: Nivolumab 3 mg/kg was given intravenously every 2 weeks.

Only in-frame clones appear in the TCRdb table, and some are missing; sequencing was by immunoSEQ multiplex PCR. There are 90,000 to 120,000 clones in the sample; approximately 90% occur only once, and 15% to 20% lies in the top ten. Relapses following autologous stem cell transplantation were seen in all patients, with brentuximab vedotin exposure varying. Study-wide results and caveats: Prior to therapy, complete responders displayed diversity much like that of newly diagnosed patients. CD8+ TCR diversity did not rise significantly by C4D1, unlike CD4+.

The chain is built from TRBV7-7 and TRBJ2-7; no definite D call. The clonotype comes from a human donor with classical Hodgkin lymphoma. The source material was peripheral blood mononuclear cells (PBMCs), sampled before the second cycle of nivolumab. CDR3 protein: CASSAGVGYEQYF. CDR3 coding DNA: TGTGCCAGCAGCGCCGGAGTGGGTTACGAGCAGTACTTC.